The rows below give T cell receptor beta chains drawn from one sample of a study of blood T cell repertoires in COVID-19. Generated by immunoSEQ multiplex PCR, the TCRdb table keeps only in-frame clones and is missing some. The sample includes around 290,000 clones, roughly 90% of them seen just once. Material for sequencing was peripheral blood. The receptors derive from a woman in her seventies with COVID-19, enrolled during active disease. CDR3s include the opening cysteine and the closing phenylalanine or tryptophan. D genes are given only for firm matches. The listing skips clone size in some rows; elsewhere it reads once, few, many or a size class.

TRBV5-1	-	TRBJ2-3	TRBD2	TGCGCCAGCAGCACGCAACTAGCGGCGTTGAGTACAAATACGCAGTATTTT	CASSTQLAALSTNTQYF
TRBV5-8	-	TRBJ1-3	-	TGTGCCAGCAGCTTGGCCGGGGGGGCTGGAAACACCATATATTTT	CASSLAGGAGNTIYF
TRBV28	few	TRBJ1-6	TRBD1	TGTGCCAGCAGTTTACCCGACAGGGGGTCACCCCTCCACTTT	CASSLPDRGSPLHF
TRBV30	-	TRBJ2-7	-	TGTGCCTGGAGTTTTGGCGGGGTAGCCTACGAGCAGTACTTC	CAWSFGGVAYEQYF
TRBV30	-	TRBJ1-1	-	TGTGCCTGGGAGAGGACAGCCGAAGCTTTCTTT	CAWERTAEAFF
TRBV7-2	few	TRBJ1-2	-	TGTGCCAGCAGCTTAGTAGACACAGGGCGCGGCTACACCTTC	CASSLVDTGRGYTF
TRBV15	-	TRBJ1-3	TRBD1	TGTGCCACCAGCCTACGGACAGGGGTATACACCATATATTTT	CATSLRTGVYTIYF
TRBV21-1	-	TRBJ1-1	-	TGTGCCAGCAGCAAAACGGCCAGGTGGGTTGAAGCTTTCTTT	CASSKTARWVEAFF
TRBV7-9	few	TRBJ1-1	TRBD1	TGTGCCAGCAGCCCCCAGGGGGGGAACACTGAAGCTTTCTTT	CASSPQGGNTEAFF
TRBV29-1	-	TRBJ1-6	TRBD1	TGCAGCGGGACAGGGTTTTCACCCCTCCACTTT	CSGTGFSPLHF
TRBV29-1	-	TRBJ1-4	-	TGCAGCGTTGGAGACAGGTTAGGAGAAAAACTGTTTTTT	CSVGDRLGEKLFF
TRBV7-2	-	TRBJ2-3	TRBD1	TGTGCCAGCAGCGTGGACAGGGTCGGCGATACGCAGTATTTT	CASSVDRVGDTQYF
TRBV7-9	-	TRBJ2-7	TRBD1	TGTGCCAGCTCCATGGCGACAGGGGCGATCGGCGAGCAGTACTTC	CASSMATGAIGEQYF
TRBV12-5	-	TRBJ2-3	-	TGTGCTAGTGGCCCTAGGGGTGGTACGCAGTATTTT	CASGPRGGTQYF
TRBV13	-	TRBJ2-5	TRBD2	TGTGCCAGCAGCTTCAGACTAGCGGGGGGGCCGGAGACCCAGTACTTC	CASSFRLAGGPETQYF
TRBV5-8	-	TRBJ2-7	TRBD2	TGTGCCAGCAGCATACTAGCGGGGTTCTCAACGGGCGAGCAGTACTTC	CASSILAGFSTGEQYF
TRBV5-1	-	TRBJ2-1	-	TGCGCCAGCAGCCCGGTGCGGAGAGGCTACAATGAGCAGTTCTTC	CASSPVRRGYNEQFF
TRBV5-1	few	TRBJ1-1	-	TGCGCCAGCAGCTTCGAGTCAAGGGGCACAGCCACTGAAGCTTTCTTT	CASSFESRGTATEAFF
TRBV9	few	TRBJ1-2	-	TGTGCCAGCAGCGTAGATGGGGCTACCTATGGCTACACCTTC	CASSVDGATYGYTF
TRBV28	-	TRBJ2-2	-	TGTGCCAGCAGTTTTCTGGAAGGCGGTGTCGGGGAGCTGTTTTTT	CASSFLEGGVGELFF
TRBV24-1	-	TRBJ1-2	TRBD1	TGTGCCACTTCCGGGACAGACACAAACTATGGCTACACCTTC	CATSGTDTNYGYTF
TRBV3-1/TRBV3-2	-	TRBJ1-2	TRBD1	TGTGCCAGCAGCATAGACAGGGGGTTTAGCGGCTACACCTTC	CASSIDRGFSGYTF
TRBV28	many	TRBJ2-1	TRBD2	TGTGCCAGCAACTCAGGCGCTAGCGGGGGGGATGAGCAGTTCTTC	CASNSGASGGDEQFF
TRBV19	-	TRBJ1-3	TRBD1	TGTGCCAGTACCCCCTGGGGGACAGGGGTGCCTGGAAACACCATATATTTT	CASTPWGTGVPGNTIYF
TRBV30	-	TRBJ1-3	-	TGTGCCTGGATTCCTCCAGACTCTGGAAACACCATATATTTT	CAWIPPDSGNTIYF
TRBV5-4	-	TRBJ2-1	-	TGTGCCAGCAGCTTGTGGCCTTACAATGAGCAGTTCTTC	CASSLWPYNEQFF
TRBV9	-	TRBJ1-1	TRBD1	TGTGCCAGCAGCGTAGACCCCGGACAGGGGGCTGAAGCTTTCTTT	CASSVDPGQGAEAFF
TRBV18	-	TRBJ2-2	-	TGTGCCAGCTCACCACGGACTCTCGGTACCGGGGAGCTGTTTTTT	CASSPRTLGTGELFF
TRBV28	-	TRBJ1-1	-	TGTGCCAGCTTTCCGGACAGTATGAACACTGAAGCTTTCTTT	CASFPDSMNTEAFF
TRBV7-2	-	TRBJ1-1	-	TGTGCCAGCAGCTTCCCAGGGCGAGCCACTGAAGCTTTCTTT	CASSFPGRATEAFF
TRBV2	-	TRBJ2-3	-	TGTGCCAGCAGTGACTATTGGGGGGGCGGGCCAGATACGCAGTATTTT	CASSDYWGGGPDTQYF
TRBV19	-	TRBJ2-2	-	TGTGCCAGTAGTTTGACAGCCCTCACCGGGGAGCTGTTTTTT	CASSLTALTGELFF
TRBV9	few	TRBJ1-2	TRBD1	TGTGCCAGCAGCGCCGGCCAAGCGACAGGGCTCGGCTACACCTTC	CASSAGQATGLGYTF